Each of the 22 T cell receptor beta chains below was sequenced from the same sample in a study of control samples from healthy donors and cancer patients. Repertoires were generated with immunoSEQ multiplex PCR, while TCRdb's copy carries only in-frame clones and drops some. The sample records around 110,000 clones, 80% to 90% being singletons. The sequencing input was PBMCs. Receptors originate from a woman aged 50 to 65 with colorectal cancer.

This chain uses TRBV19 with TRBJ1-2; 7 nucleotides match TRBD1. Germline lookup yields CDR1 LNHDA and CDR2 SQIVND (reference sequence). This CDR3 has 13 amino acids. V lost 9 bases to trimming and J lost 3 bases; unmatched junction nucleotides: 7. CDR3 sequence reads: CASGGGGYYGYTF. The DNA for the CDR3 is TGTGCCAGCGGAGGGGGCGGCTACTATGGCTACACCTTC.

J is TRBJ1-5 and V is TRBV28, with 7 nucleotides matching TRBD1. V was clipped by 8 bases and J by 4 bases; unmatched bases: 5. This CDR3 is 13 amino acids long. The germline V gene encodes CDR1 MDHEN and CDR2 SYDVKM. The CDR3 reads CASGNRGNQPQHF. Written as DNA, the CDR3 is TGTGCCAGCGGAAACAGGGGTAATCAGCCCCAGCATTTT.

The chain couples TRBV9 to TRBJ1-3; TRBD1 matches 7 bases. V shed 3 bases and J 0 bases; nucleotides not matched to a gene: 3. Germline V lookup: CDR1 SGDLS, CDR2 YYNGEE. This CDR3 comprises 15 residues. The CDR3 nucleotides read TGTGCCAGCAGCGCAGGGGGGGGCTCTGGAAACACCATATATTTT. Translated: CASSAGGGSGNTIYF.

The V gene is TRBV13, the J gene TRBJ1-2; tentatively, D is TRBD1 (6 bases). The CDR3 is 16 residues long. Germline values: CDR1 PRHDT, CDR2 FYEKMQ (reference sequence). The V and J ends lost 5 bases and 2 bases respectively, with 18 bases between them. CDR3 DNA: TGTGCCAGCAGCCCCCTCCAAACGGACAGAAACTATGGCTACACCTTC. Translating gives CASSPLQTDRNYGYTF.

CDR3 protein: CASSRDGGGEQYF. The CDR3 DNA is TGTGCCAGCAGCCGGGATGGGGGCGGCGAGCAGTACTTC. The chain joins TRBV5-5 to TRBJ2-7, with a possible D match to TRBD1 (6 bases). CDR1 SGHKS and CDR2 YYEKEE come from the germline V gene (reference sequence). Trimming removed 4 bases at V and 6 bases at J, with 14 bases between. This CDR3 is built from 13 residues.

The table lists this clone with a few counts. CDR3 DNA sequence: TGTGCCACCCACGACAGAGTGGCAGATACGCAGTATTTT. Translation: CATHDRVADTQYF. This rearrangement joins TRBV28 to TRBJ2-3, with D possibly matching TRBD1 (5 bases). CDR1 and CDR2 (germline): MDHEN, SYDVKM. V was shortened by 10 bases and J by 4 bases, with 15 bases between the two germline ends. This CDR3 contains 13 residues.

CDR3 residues: CASRNHPPASREYF. The CDR3 DNA reads as TGTGCCAGCAGGAACCACCCACCGGCTTCCCGGGAGTATTTT. The chain uses TRBV6-5 and TRBJ2-3; no firm D call. Germline V gene data show CDR1 as MNHEY and CDR2 as SVGAGI. The CDR3 consists of 14 residues. The V end was cut by 6 bases, the J end by 13 bases, with 23 bases between.

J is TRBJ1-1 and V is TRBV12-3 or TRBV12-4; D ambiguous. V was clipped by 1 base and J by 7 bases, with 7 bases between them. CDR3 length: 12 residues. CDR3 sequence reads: CASSLVGSEAFF. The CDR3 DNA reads TGTGCCAGCAGTTTAGTAGGGAGTGAAGCTTTCTTT.

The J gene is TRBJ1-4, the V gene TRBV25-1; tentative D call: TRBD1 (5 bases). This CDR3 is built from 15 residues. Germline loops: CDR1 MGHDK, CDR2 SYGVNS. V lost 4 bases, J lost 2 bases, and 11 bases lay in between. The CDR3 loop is CASSASGSTNEKLFF. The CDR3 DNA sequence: TGTGCCAGCAGTGCCTCAGGGAGCACTAATGAAAAACTGTTTTTT.

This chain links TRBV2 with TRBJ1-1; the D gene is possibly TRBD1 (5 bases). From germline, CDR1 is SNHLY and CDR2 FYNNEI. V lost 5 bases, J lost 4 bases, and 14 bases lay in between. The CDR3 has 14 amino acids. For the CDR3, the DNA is TGTGCCAGCAGTAAAGGGACGTCCCTCACTGAAGCTTTCTTT. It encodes CASSKGTSLTEAFF. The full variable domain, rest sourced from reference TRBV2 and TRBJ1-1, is EPEVTQTPSHQVTQMGQEVILRCVPISNHLYFYWYRQILGQKVEFLVSFYNNEISEKSEIFDDQFSVERPDGSNFTLKIRSTKLEDSAMYFCASSKGTSLTEAFFGQGTRLTVV.

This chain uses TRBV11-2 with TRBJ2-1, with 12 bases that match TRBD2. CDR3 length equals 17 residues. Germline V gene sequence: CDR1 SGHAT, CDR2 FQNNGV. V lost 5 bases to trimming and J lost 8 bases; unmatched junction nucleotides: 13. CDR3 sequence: CASSIRGTSGRRDEQFF. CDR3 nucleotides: TGTGCCAGCAGCATACGAGGGACTAGCGGGCGACGGGATGAGCAGTTCTTC. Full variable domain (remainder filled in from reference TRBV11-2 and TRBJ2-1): EAGVAQSPRYKIIEKRQSVAFWCNPISGHATLYWYQQILGQGPKLLIQFQNNGVVDDSQLPKDRFSAERLKGVDSTLKIQPAKLEDSAVYLCASSIRGTSGRRDEQFFGPGTRLTVL.

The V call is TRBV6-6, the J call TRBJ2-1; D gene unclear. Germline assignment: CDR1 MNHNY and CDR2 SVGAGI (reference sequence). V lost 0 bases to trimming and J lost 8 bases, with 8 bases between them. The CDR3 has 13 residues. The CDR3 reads CASSYSPSHEQFF. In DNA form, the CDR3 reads TGTGCCAGCAGTTACTCCCCATCCCATGAGCAGTTCTTC.

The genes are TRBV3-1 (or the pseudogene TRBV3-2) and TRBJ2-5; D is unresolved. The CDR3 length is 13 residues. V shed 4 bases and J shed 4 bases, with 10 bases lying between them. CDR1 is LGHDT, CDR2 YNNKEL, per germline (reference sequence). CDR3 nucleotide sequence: TGTGCCAGCAGCCCCGCGGAGACAGAGACCCAGTACTTC. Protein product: CASSPAETETQYF.

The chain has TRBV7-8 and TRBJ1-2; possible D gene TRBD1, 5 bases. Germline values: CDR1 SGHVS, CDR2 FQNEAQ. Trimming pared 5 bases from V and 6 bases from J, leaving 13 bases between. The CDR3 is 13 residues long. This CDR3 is CASSLQGLDGYTF. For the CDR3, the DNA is TGTGCCAGCAGCCTCCAGGGACTTGATGGCTACACCTTC.

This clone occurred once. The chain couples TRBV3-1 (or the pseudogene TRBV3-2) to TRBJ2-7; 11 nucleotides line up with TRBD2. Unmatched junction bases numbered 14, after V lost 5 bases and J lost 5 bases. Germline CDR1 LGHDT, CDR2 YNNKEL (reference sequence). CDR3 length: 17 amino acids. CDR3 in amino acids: CASSSPTSGSFVDEQYF. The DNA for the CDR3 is TGTGCCAGCAGCTCCCCCACTAGCGGGAGTTTCGTCGACGAGCAGTACTTC.

The CDR3 spells CASSLGNYGYTF. The CDR3 DNA is TGTGCCAGCAGCTTAGGAAACTATGGCTACACCTTC. V is TRBV7-9 and J is TRBJ1-2; D is ambiguous. This CDR3 spans 12 amino acids. V was trimmed by 1 base and J by 2 bases, leaving 2 bases between them. The germline gives CDR1 SEHNR, CDR2 FQNEAQ (reference sequence).

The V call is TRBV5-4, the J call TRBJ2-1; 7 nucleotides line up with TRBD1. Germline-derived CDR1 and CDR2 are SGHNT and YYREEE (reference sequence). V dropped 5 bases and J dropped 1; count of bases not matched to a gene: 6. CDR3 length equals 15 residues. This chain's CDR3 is CASREGTASYNEQFF. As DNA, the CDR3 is TGTGCCAGCAGGGAAGGGACAGCTTCCTACAATGAGCAGTTCTTC.

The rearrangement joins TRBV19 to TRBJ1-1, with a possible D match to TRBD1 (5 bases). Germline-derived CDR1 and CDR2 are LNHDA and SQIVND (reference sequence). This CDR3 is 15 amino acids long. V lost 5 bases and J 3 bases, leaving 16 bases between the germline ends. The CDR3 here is CASSFGPWGYTEAFF. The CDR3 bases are TGTGCCAGTAGTTTCGGACCTTGGGGGTACACTGAAGCTTTCTTT.

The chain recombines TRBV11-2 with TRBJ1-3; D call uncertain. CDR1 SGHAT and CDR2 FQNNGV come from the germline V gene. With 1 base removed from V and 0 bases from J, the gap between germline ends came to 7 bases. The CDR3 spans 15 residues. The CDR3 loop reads CASSLGIGSGNTIYF. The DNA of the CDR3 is TGTGCCAGCAGCTTAGGCATAGGCTCTGGAAACACCATATATTTT.

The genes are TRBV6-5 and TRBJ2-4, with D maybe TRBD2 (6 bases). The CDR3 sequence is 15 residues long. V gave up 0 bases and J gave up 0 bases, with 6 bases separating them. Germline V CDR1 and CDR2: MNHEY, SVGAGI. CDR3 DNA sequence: TGTGCCAGCAGTTACTCGGGACTAGCCAAAAACATTCAGTACTTC. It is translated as CASSYSGLAKNIQYF.

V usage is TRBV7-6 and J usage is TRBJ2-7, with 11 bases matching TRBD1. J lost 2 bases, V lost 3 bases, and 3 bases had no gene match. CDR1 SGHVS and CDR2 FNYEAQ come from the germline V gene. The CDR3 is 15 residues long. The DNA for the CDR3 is TGTGCCAGCAGCTTTGGACAGGGGGCTACCTACGAGCAGTACTTC. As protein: CASSFGQGATYEQYF.

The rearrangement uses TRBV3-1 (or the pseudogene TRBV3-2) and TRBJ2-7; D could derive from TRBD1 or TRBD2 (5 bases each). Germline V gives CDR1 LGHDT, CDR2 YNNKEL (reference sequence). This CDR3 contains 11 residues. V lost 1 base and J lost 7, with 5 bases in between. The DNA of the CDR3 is TGTGCCAGCAGCCAAGGGGGGGAGCAGTACTTC. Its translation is CASSQGGEQYF.